These T cell receptor beta chains were read from a single sample in a study of cytomegalovirus exposure and HLA in healthy donors. Using immunoSEQ multiplex PCR, the repertoire was profiled, and TCRdb retains in-frame clones only, with some absent. The table lists under 250,000 clones, about 77% of them singletons. Sequenced material: PBMCs. The source is a boy younger than 18 in good health and CMV-seronegative. Both conserved end residues are trimmed from each CDR3.

V | CDR3
TRBV4-2 | ASSPGGSGGLEETQY
TRBV6-6 | ASSYTQGSEQY
TRBV5-4 | ASSYIRGEAF
TRBV10-1 | ASSESRGPFHEQF
TRBV10-3 | AIKPGTGQTGELF
TRBV7-6 | ASSSPPQGAQGYT
TRBV2 | ASSETGGWGEYQPQH
TRBV11-2 | ASSLEGRGSYEQY
TRBV7-3 | ASSLDPAGGGETQY
TRBV4-1 | ASTQGPRSDEQF
TRBV27 | ASSLLGQGISSYEQY
TRBV19 | ASSPPTRQGANQPQH
TRBV19 | ASIGQDYGYT
TRBV6-1 | ASSGGRETQY
TRBV10-3 | AISVDRAQTFYGYT
TRBV18 | ASSPRGEDGYT
TRBV7-9 | ASSSGVGTEAF
TRBV5-1 | ASQPGGGTYNEQF
TRBV27 | ASSTMTGAYGYT
TRBV9 | ASSVERLREFDTDTQY
TRBV10-1 | ASSTSGGTDTQY
TRBV30 | AWSLSGGPGDTQY
TRBV6-1 | ASSETGKRSPLH
TRBV5-8 | ASSGDRGFNYGYT
TRBV27 | ASSLVRSSYNEQF
TRBV5-1 | ASLERSTDTQY
TRBV11-2 | ASSLAPGQGDTEAF
TRBV6-4 | ASSDSTPRGSTGELF
TRBV6-5 | ASSWTGSSGNTIY
TRBV7-9 | ASSFGGDPNTEAF
TRBV5-1 | ASSLTGGLSGANVLT
TRBV30 | AWDSKRYEQY
TRBV10-2 | ASRQDSYYGYT
TRBV29-1 | SAGTGIYEQY
TRBV6-6 | ASSQSWHQETQY
TRBV7-3 | ASSPRTVNTEAF
TRBV2 | ASHSGTGSSTQY
TRBV11-3 | ASSLFGDGATEAF
TRBV6-1 | ASSEEAGANSPLH
TRBV5-6 | ASSLGQSGNEQY